This T cell receptor beta chain was identified during a study of shared clonotypes between healthy human individuals. The CDR3 sequence is 12 residues long. Trimming pared 8 bases from V and 8 bases from J, leaving 18 bases between. Germline V CDR1 and CDR2: GTSNPN, SVGIG (reference sequence). With respect to this clone: Its antigen is unknown.

General study points: Sampling used blood alone; tissue repertoires probably differ. Represented diversity (both genetic and exposure-history) was limited by the small number of donors. Sorted-subset samples were not fully sequenced, rarefaction indicated. Sharing across four donors was highest in naive CD4 (about 5%) and lowest in memory CD8 (around 0.4%).

The protocol was immunoSEQ multiplex PCR, while the TCRdb copy is restricted to in-frame clones and leaves out a portion. This sample has over a million clones, with around 76% found just once. Sequencing was carried out using memory CD4+ T cells sorted from blood. Subset indicated: CD45RA-negative fraction. The receptor comes from a man aged 18-30 years in good health. The rearrangement uses TRBV30 and TRBJ1-2, with D possibly TRBD1 on 6 matching bases. The CDR3 sequence: CAGGLGGQGYTF. In nucleotides, the CDR3 is TGTGCCGGTGGGCTTGGGGGGCAAGGCTACACCTTC.